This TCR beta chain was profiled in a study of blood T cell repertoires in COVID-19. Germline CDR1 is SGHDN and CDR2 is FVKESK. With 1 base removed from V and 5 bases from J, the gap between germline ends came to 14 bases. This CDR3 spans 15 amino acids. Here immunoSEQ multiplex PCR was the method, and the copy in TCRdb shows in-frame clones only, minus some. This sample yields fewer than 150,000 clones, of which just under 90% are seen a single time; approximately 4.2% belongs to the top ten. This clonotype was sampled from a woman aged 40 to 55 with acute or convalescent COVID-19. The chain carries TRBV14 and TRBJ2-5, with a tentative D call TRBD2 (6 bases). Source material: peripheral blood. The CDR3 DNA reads TGTGCCAGCAGCCAAGGACTAGTCCCCGGCGAGACCCAGTACTTC. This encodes CASSQGLVPGETQYF.